Here is one T cell receptor (beta chain) with its context. Its cognate antigen has yet to be identified. No base qualities exist here, and no much larger clone lies one base off it. The sample is drawn from a study of cytomegalovirus exposure and HLA in healthy donors (dated by TCRdb to 2015 to 2018). For the study in its entirety: An earlier analysis of some 500 of the donors reported approximately 300 Gb of sequence data and approximately 110 million unique TCR beta sequences from 150 million to 200 million T cells. Around 330 gigabases of sequencing data and around 85 million unique TCR sequences made up an early release that covered 640 HLA-typed donors. To study patterns of TCR occurrence, a later analysis re-analyzed previously published TCR beta repertoires from around 700 donors and added high-resolution HLA genotyping. Genome-wide SNP genotypes for about three fifths of the roughly 670 donors were used in a later genetic analysis, which treated that subset as a discovery cohort. High-throughput TCR immunosequencing, statistical association of individual TCRs with disease status, and machine learning were combined to predict cytomegalovirus infection status. All discovery cohort repertoires had been generated on a single sequencing platform. Of the roughly 400 genotyped donors, 81% fell in the genetic ancestry cluster associated with self-reported Caucasian donors. To decide whether each TCR beta V gene segment behaved as functional or pseudogenic, an earlier analysis of some 580 of the donors relied on high-throughput TCR beta sequencing. Donor age, sex, ethnicity and CMV serostatus were compiled alongside the repertoire data. The number of typed donors differed by locus: about 620-640 for A, B, C, DRB1 and DQB1; 500 to 550 for DQA1; some 610 for DPA1; and roughly 450 for DPB1. In the later analysis, no new phenotypic data were used to find candidate immune exposures; instead, reliance was placed on TCR beta sequences and their occurrence across donors. In addition to the first cohort of 666 subjects, a separate validation cohort of around 110 different subjects was used. HLA typing covered class I and class II loci at four-digit resolution. The T cell repertoires of some 700 subjects were profiled by immunosequencing and related to cytomegalovirus serostatus. Because of strong linkage in the cohort, roughly five DR-DQ haplotypes were treated as single units for association and clustering. The study aimed to test whether signatures of past pathogen exposure could be identified by cataloging public T cell receptors. Across approximately 400 genotyped donors of the cohort, an average of about 240,000 unique TCR beta nucleotide sequences per donor were sequenced, and approximately 19% of those sequences were non-productive. Paper-wide results and their limitations: The sequencing pipeline was judged likely to have produced a cluster of highly shared sequence variants as a technical artifact. The classifier was reported to diagnose cytomegalovirus status with high specificity and sensitivity in both the original and validation cohorts. A later analysis found that most CMV-associated TCR beta chains appeared HLA-restricted, with HLA associations seemingly driven largely by CMV exposure. When HLA alleles, especially DR and DQ, strongly co-occurred, attributing TCR associations to individual alleles was difficult. Correlated functional status among segregating V segments might be attributable to linkage disequilibrium, but an unknown experimental factor could not be ruled out. A further reported finding was that TCR beta sequences accurately predicted the HLA-A and HLA-B alleles for most subjects in the first cohort. Only TCR beta chains were sequenced in this cohort, and the absence of alpha or paired-chain data limited detectable features. CMV serostatus was the only immune exposure information available for the cohort. The earlier analysis of about 600 of the donors excluded over 15 rarely observed V segments, including chromosome 9 orphons, because counts were too low. Sequencing depth was assumed to be roughly uniform across donors in the presence/absence analyses, though that assumption may not hold. Across donors, most TCR sequences were observed very rarely, whereas some public TCRs were present in many individuals. In a later analysis, TCR association rates were found to vary across HLA loci, with the most associated TCRs seen for DRB1 alleles and the fewest for HLA-C alleles. According to a later analysis, parvovirus B19, influenza, CMV and Epstein-Barr virus appeared linked to several top co-occurrence clusters. In the study, 150 to 200 TCR beta chains were listed as associated with cytomegalovirus. In a later analysis, around 17,000 TCR beta sequences were associated with specific HLA alleles at a false discovery rate of 0.05. According to a later genetic analysis, donors in an Asian-associated ancestry cluster had fewer N-insertions in productive TCRs than the roughly 670-donor mean. Some IMGT-functional V segments, including TRBV6-2 and TRBV6-3, could not be distinguished by the 87-base-pair reads and were therefore excluded. In an earlier analysis of approximately 590 of the donors, most TCR beta V segments were observed in productive rearrangements about 87% or about 30% of the time, broadly matching IMGT annotations. The authors suggested that the approach could potentially be extended to other disease states and immunological phenotypes. In vitro tests confirmed that a few of the cytomegalovirus-associated TCR beta chains recognize cytomegalovirus antigens. Because some donors lacked HLA typing at each locus, the association tests relied only on the typed subset. In a later analysis, HLA-associated TCR beta chains were found to be more clonally expanded and to have lower generation probabilities than equally common non-associated chains. A later genetic analysis associated a missense DCLRE1C variant with V-gene and J-gene trimming of TCR beta chains, and an independent cohort replicated the association.

In total, about 650 healthy bone marrow donors made up the cohort. Cohort members were all nominally healthy when sampled, although unrecorded immune exposures were likely present. The donor was CMV seropositive and belonged to the group of 270 or so seropositive cohort members. A peripheral blood sample was provided by each donor, and peripheral blood mononuclear cells were used for TCR beta sequencing. The Qiagen DNeasy Blood Extraction Kit was used to extract genomic DNA from the blood cell samples. Receptor amplification or capture employed the immunoSEQ multiplex PCR assay. A mixture of 60 forward primers for TCR Vbeta segments and 13 reverse primers for TCR Jbeta segments was used in the multiplex PCR. The CDR3 region of rearranged TCR beta genes was amplified from genomic DNA by a multiplex PCR assay. On the Illumina HiSeq System, the amplified TCR beta libraries were sequenced as 87-base-pair reads. Concerning the study's data processing: A later analysis tallied 80 million to 95 million unique TCR beta chains across the approximately 670 repertoires, and around 9.9 million of those chains were shared by two or more donors. A nearest-neighbor algorithm error-corrected the raw reads and collapsed the reads into unique sequences, merging closely related sequences to remove PCR and sequencing errors. Alignment of CDR3 sequences to IMGT reference sequences was used to assign V, D and J gene segments. For a sequence to be retained, at least a six-nucleotide match to both a V gene segment and a J gene segment was required. A rearrangement was called productive if the CDR3 had no stop codons and remained in frame with V and J, and every other rearrangement was called non-productive. CDR3 was defined by IMGT convention, running from the second conserved V-encoded cysteine to the conserved J-encoded phenylalanine. Sequences without an unambiguous match to a single V gene segment were excluded from the earlier analysis of several hundred of the donors. An earlier analysis of approximately 590 of the donors called V segments functional above 56.7% productive rearrangements and segregating when the between-donor standard deviation exceeded 5%. A statistical classification framework was built for diagnosing cytomegalovirus status from the catalog of TCR beta chain sequences. V and J gene assignment, in a later analysis, came from comparing TCR nucleotide sequences with IMGT/GENE-DB human TR gene sequences. Using the TCRdist pipeline, a later analysis assigned CDR3 sequences along with most-parsimonious VDJ recombination scenarios. A later analysis defined each TCR beta chain by its CDR3 amino acid sequence plus V-gene family, and excluded reads lacking a unique V-gene family. To address suspected cross-contamination and a sequencing artifact, a later analysis removed a few hundred highly shared, low-generation-probability nucleotide sequences. For each public chain, a later analysis derived a clonal expansion index from normalized ranks of inferred template counts within each repertoire. Generation probabilities in a later analysis came from a VDJ recombination model fitted to out-of-frame rearrangements, and those results were checked against IGoR. A later analysis scored TCR-TCR, TCR-HLA and TCR-CMV co-occurrence with hypergeometric tests, applying a repertoire-size bias correction to TCR pairs. In a later analysis, false discovery rates were estimated by permuting HLA or CMV assignments 20 times. In a later analysis, co-occurring TCRs were grouped using DBSCAN, with TCRdist sequence similarity added in when clustering inside HLA-allele-positive subsets. Repertoires with fewer than 30,000 or more than 120,000 public chains were left out of co-occurrence clustering, as were a few repertoires with anomalous nucleotide sharing. TCRdb re-hosts the immuneACCESS table, in-frame sequences only. Its copies lack some clones; in the studies checked, an unresolved V gene accounts for under half of them, and the cause for the rest is not known. Clone size and the V and J calls come from that table; the DNA yielded D and trimming. Here the sample has roughly 79,000 clones; roughly 72% occur a single time. Jointly, the top ten make up about 6.2% of the sample.

According to the germline V gene (reference sequence), CDR1 reads LNHNV and CDR2 reads YYDKDF. From V the trimming removes 3 bases and from J it removes 5 bases, while the gene matches leave 6 bases of the junction unaccounted for. Taken from cysteine to phenylalanine, the CDR3 has 14 residues. The only DNA kept is the CDR3, 42 bases in frame from the first base. The chain was built from TRBV15 and TRBJ2-5, with 7 bases aligning to TRBD1. Input material: PBMCs. This clonotype was obtained from a woman between 45 and 60 years old in good health and CMV-seropositive. The DNA sequence reads TGTGCCACCAGCAGGACAGGGTCGGAGGAGACCCAGTACTTC. Its product reads: CATSRTGSEETQYF.